This entry concerns a single TCR beta chain. Survey level was the resolution at which the v3.0 immunoSEQ assay ran. Data came from immunoSEQ multiplex PCR; TCRdb stores just in-frame clones and leaves some out. The sample yields around 35,000 clones, 60% to 85% seen once. This record comes from a study of long-term antiretroviral therapy in people with HIV. This CDR3 region has 15 residues. Germline assignment: CDR1 SGHRS and CDR2 YFSETQ. The V gene lost 0 bases and the J gene lost 6 bases, with 15 bases spanning the gap. Sampling of each donor yielded at least one pre-ART PBMC sample and at least two post-ART PBMC samples.

The sequence came from a woman aged 45-59 years with HIV. The sequenced sample was unsorted PBMCs, obtained 3.1 years after starting antiretroviral therapy. V gene TRBV5-1 combines with J gene TRBJ1-1; D gene ambiguous. The CDR3 DNA reads as TGCGCCAGCAGCTTGGCCCTTGCGCAGCGGGCTGAAGCTTTCTTT. Amino acid sequence: CASSLALAQRAEAFF. The whole variable domain, remainder taken from reference TRBV5-1 and TRBJ1-1, is KAGVTQTPRYLIKTRGQQVTLSCSPISGHRSVSWYQQTPGQGLQFLFEYFSETQRNKGNFPGRFSGRQFSNSRSEMNVSTLELGDSALYLCASSLALAQRAEAFFGQGTRLTVV.